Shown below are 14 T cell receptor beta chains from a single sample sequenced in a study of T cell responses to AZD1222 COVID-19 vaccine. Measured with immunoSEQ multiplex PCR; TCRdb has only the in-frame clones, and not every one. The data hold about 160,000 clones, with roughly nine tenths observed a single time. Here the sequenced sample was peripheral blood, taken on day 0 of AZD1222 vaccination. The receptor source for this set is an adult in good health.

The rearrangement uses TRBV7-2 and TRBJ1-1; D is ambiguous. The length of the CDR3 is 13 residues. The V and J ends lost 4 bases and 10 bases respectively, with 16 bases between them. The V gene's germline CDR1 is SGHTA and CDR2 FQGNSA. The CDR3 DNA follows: TGTGCCAGCAGCTGGGGTTCGCAAGTAGGAGCTTTCTTT. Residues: CASSWGSQVGAFF.

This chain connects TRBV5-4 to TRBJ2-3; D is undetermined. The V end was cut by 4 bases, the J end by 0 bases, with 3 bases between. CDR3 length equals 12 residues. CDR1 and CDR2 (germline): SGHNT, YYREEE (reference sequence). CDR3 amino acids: CASSPSTDTQYF. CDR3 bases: TGTGCCAGCAGCCCGAGCACAGATACGCAGTATTTT.

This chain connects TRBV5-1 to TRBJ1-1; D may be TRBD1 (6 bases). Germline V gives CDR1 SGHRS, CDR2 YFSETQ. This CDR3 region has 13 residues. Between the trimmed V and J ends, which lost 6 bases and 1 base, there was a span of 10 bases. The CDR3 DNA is TGCGCCAGCAATACACAGGGGAACACTGAAGCTTTCTTT. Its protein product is CASNTQGNTEAFF.

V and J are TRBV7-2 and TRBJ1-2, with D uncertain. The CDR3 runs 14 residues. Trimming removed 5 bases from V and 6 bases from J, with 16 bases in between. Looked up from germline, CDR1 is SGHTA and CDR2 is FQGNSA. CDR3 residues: CASSQNGGTHGYTF. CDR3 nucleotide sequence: TGTGCCAGCAGCCAAAATGGCGGAACTCATGGCTACACCTTC.

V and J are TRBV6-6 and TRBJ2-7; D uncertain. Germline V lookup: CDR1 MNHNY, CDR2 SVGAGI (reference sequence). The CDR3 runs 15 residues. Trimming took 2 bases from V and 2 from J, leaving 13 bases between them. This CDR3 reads CASSYVGSITYEQYF. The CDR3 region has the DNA TGTGCCAGCAGTTACGTTGGCTCTATCACCTACGAGCAGTACTTC.

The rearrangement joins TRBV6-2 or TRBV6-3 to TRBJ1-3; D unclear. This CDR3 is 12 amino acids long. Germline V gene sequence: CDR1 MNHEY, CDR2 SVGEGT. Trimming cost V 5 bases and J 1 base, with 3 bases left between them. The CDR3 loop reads CASSPSGNTIYF. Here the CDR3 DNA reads TGTGCCAGCAGTCCGTCTGGAAACACCATATATTTT.

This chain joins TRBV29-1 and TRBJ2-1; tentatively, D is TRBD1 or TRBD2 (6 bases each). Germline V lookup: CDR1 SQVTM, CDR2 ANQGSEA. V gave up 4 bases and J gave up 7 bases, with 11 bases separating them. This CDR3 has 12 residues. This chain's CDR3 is CSVGGAGNEQFF. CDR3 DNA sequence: TGCAGCGTTGGGGGGGCGGGTAATGAGCAGTTCTTC.

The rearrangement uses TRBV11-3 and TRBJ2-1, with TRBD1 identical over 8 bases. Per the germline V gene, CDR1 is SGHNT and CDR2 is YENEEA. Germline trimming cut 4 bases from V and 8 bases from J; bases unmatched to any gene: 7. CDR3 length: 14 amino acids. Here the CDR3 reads CASSSRGREDEQFF. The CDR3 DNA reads TGTGCCAGCAGCTCCAGGGGGCGTGAGGATGAGCAGTTCTTC.

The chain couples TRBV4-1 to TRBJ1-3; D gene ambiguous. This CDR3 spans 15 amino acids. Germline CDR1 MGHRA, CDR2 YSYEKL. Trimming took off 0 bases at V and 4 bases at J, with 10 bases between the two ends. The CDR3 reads CASSQDYGEGNTIYF. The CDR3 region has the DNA TGCGCCAGCAGCCAAGATTACGGGGAAGGAAACACCATATATTTT.

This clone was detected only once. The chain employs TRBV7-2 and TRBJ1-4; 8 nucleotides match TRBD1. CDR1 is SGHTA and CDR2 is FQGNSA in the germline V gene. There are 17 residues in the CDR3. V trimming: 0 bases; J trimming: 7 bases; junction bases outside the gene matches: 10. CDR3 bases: TGTGCCAGCAGCTTAGCGTTTGGACAGGGAGTGACTGAAAAACTGTTTTTT. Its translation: CASSLAFGQGVTEKLFF.

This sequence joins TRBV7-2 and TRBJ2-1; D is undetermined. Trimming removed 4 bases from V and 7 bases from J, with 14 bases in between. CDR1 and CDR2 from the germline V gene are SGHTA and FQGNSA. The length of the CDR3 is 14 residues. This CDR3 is CASSSGPSWNEQFF. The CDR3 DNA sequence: TGTGCCAGCAGCTCAGGACCCTCTTGGAATGAGCAGTTCTTC.

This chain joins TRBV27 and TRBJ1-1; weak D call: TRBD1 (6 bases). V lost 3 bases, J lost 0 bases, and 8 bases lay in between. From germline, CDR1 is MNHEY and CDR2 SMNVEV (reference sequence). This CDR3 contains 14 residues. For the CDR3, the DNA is TGTGCCAGCAGTTTTCGGGACATGAACACTGAAGCTTTCTTT. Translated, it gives CASSFRDMNTEAFF.

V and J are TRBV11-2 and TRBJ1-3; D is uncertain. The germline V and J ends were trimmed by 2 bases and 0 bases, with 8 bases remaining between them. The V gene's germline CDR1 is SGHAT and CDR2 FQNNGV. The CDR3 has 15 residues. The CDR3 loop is CASSLIGISGNTIYF. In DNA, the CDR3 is TGTGCCAGCAGCTTAATCGGAATCTCTGGAAACACCATATATTTT.

The CDR3 nucleotides are TGTGCCAGCAGCCAAGAACTTGGCCAGGCTTTCTACGAGCAGTACTTC. Translation gives CASSQELGQAFYEQYF. V is TRBV3-1 (or the pseudogene TRBV3-2) and J is TRBJ2-7; D ambiguous. Germline V lookup: CDR1 LGHDT, CDR2 YNNKEL (reference sequence). V was trimmed by 0 bases and J by 3 bases, leaving 15 bases between them. The CDR3 runs to 16 residues.